The rows below give T cell receptor beta chains drawn from one sample of a study of post-analysis software for immune sequencing data. TCRdb reprocessed the PCR reads via MiXCR and lists one record per CDR3 protein. The sample contains some 450,000 distinct CDR3 sequences, under 55% of which appear only once. The sample comprised blood. The source is a girl between 10 and 17 years old with multiple sclerosis. The CDR3 runs from the conserved cysteine through the conserved F or W. A D gene is named only where the DNA matches it firmly. Clone size is given for some rows only: seen once, a few or many times, or a class if the clone is expanded.

>TRBJ2-7|-|-|TRBV6-5
CAGRSAGEQLANEQYF
TGTGCCGGCAGATCAGCGGGCGAGCAGTTGGCCAACGAGCAGTACTTC
>TRBJ2-3|-|-|TRBV7-2
CASGNHDTQYF
TGTGCCAGCGGCAACCACGATACGCAGTATTTT
>TRBJ2-1|-|-|TRBV12-3/TRBV12-4
CASRYRALGYNEQFF
TGTGCCAGCAGGTACCGGGCCCTGGGCTACAATGAGCAGTTCTTC
>TRBJ2-2|TRBD2|few|TRBV29-1
CSLREDTGELFF
TGCAGCCTTCGGGAGGACACCGGGGAGCTGTTTTTT
>TRBJ1-2|-|few|TRBV10-3
CAINREGANYGYTF
TGTGCCATCAACAGGGAAGGGGCTAACTATGGCTACACCTTC
>TRBJ2-6|-|-|TRBV12-3/TRBV12-4
CAGSSLQGTGANVPTF
TGTGCCGGATCCTCCCTACAGGGGACTGGGGCCAACGTCCCGACTTTC
>TRBJ2-5|-|-|TRBV28
CASSLFGGTHQETQYF
TGTGCCAGCAGCTTATTCGGCGGGACACATCAAGAGACCCAGTACTTC
>TRBJ2-1|-|few|TRBV20-1
CSARPVTSPGQFF
TGCAGTGCTAGACCGGTGACTTCACCTGGGCAGTTCTTC
>TRBJ2-1|TRBD1|few|TRBV29-1
CSVGPGGWEQFF
TGCAGCGTTGGGCCAGGGGGTTGGGAGCAGTTCTTC
>TRBJ1-4|TRBD1|-|TRBV4-2
CASSAGTAEKLFF
TGTGCCAGCAGCGCCGGGACAGCTGAAAAACTGTTTTTT
>TRBJ2-7|TRBD1|few|TRBV5-1
CASKIEVTGGKSYEQYF
TGCGCCAGCAAAATTGAGGTGACAGGGGGCAAGTCCTACGAGCAGTACTTC
>TRBJ2-5|-|few|TRBV28
CASTLPQGGVETQYF
TGTGCCAGCACCCTCCCCCAGGGGGGCGTAGAGACCCAGTACTTC
>TRBJ2-7|-|many|TRBV5-1
CASSLSGSEQYF
TGCGCCAGCAGCTTGAGTGGGAGCGAGCAGTACTTC
>TRBJ2-1|-|-|TRBV4-1
CASSQEGTRRDNEQFF
TGCGCCAGCAGCCAAGAAGGGACTCGACGAGACAATGAGCAGTTCTTC
>TRBJ1-2|TRBD1|-|TRBV5-5
CASSLRTGTYGYTF
TGTGCCAGCAGCCTGCGGACAGGGACCTATGGCTACACCTTC
>TRBJ2-3|TRBD2|-|TRBV7-8
CASSLGWTSGPDTQYF
TGTGCCAGCAGCTTAGGTTGGACTAGCGGCCCCGATACGCAGTATTTT
>TRBJ2-5|-|-|TRBV11-2
CASSWTGEGGETQYF
TGTGCCAGCAGCTGGACTGGGGAAGGTGGAGAGACCCAGTACTTC
>TRBJ2-1|TRBD2|-|TRBV4-2
CASSQVTSGYYNEQFF
TGTGCCAGCAGCCAAGTGACTAGCGGATATTACAATGAGCAGTTCTTC